This T cell receptor beta chain was profiled in a study of control samples from healthy donors and cancer patients. Produced via immunoSEQ multiplex PCR; TCRdb's table is partial and in-frame only. The table shows some 130,000 clones, with over 75% occurring only once. Looked up from germline, CDR1 is SQVTM and CDR2 is ANQGSEA. Trimming shortened V by 0 bases and J by 3 bases, and 11 bases separated the two germline ends. This CDR3 spans 14 amino acids. The TCR was taken from a man between 40 and 49 years old in good health. Sequenced: blood. The chain uses TRBV29-1 and TRBJ1-2; no clear D. The CDR3 loop reads CSVEDEQTHYGYTF. CDR3 coding DNA: TGCAGCGTTGAAGATGAACAGACTCACTATGGCTACACCTTC.